Shown below are 26 T cell receptor beta chains from a single sample sequenced in a study of blood T cells in healthy people across ages (dated by TCRdb to the mid-2010s). The receptor library was made with 5' RACE. Instrument used: Illumina HiSeq 2500. A second about 7 to 12 cycle PCR used a sample-barcoded 5' primer and a J-beta primer mix. TCRdb ran its own pipeline on the public reads, namely fastp trimming at Q25 and MiXCR clone calling, and kept in-frame beta chains. Rows are combined by CDR3 protein, so each entry shows the most common genes and DNA. The sample table contains 1.5 million to 2 million distinct CDR3 sequences; only one count was recorded for roughly 30% of them. The ten biggest clones cover around 10% of the sample. Sequenced: blood. The receptors come from a woman aged 25-40 years in good health.

The V gene is TRBV2, the J gene TRBJ1-5; a weak D match, TRBD1 (5 bases). CDR3 length equals 15 residues. Per the germline V gene, CDR1 is SNHLY and CDR2 is FYNNEI. The V gene lost 2 bases and the J gene lost 5 bases, with 13 bases spanning the gap. CDR3 in amino acids: CASSEYAGWDQPQHF. As DNA, the CDR3 is TGTGCCAGCAGTGAATATGCAGGGTGGGATCAGCCCCAGCATTTT.

This clonotype was seen only a few times. The chain employs TRBV6-4 and TRBJ2-3, with D maybe TRBD2 (8 bases). This CDR3 contains 15 residues. Per the germline V gene, CDR1 is MRHNA and CDR2 is SNTAGT. With 5 bases removed from V and 3 bases from J, the gap between germline ends came to 15 bases. CDR3: CASSYSGTETDTQYF. The CDR3 bases are TGTGCCAGCAGTTATAGCGGGACAGAAACAGATACGCAGTATTTT.

V gene TRBV12-3 or TRBV12-4 combines with J gene TRBJ1-5, with a weak D call TRBD1 (6 bases). The ends were cut back, 7 bases at V and 4 bases at J, with 23 bases in the middle. The CDR3 is 17 amino acids. The CDR3: CASTQRGAGRPNQPQHF. CDR3 DNA sequence: TGTGCCAGCACCCAGCGGGGGGCCGGACGACCGAATCAGCCCCAGCATTTT.

As to this clonotype: Without the conserved terminal phenylalanine or tryptophan, this CDR3 likely stems from a read error. This chain uses TRBV29-1 with TRBJ2-5; D remains unclear. CDR1 is SQVTM, CDR2 ANQGSEA, per germline. CDR3 length: 13 residues. V was cut by 3 bases and J by 3 bases, with 11 bases left in between. The CDR3 bases are TGCAGCGTTGATAAAGTAGGCGAAGAGACCCAGTACTGC. Its protein is CSVDKVGEETQYC.

This clonotype was seen at least ten times. V is TRBV6-5 and J is TRBJ2-7; a weak D match, TRBD1 (6 bases). V was clipped by 6 bases and J by 2 bases, with 20 bases between them. Germline V gene data show CDR1 as MNHEY and CDR2 as SVGAGI. The CDR3 is 16 amino acids. This chain's CDR3 is CASSRPPGHPTYEQYF. The CDR3 bases are TGTGCCAGCAGCCGACCCCCGGGACACCCTACCTACGAGCAGTACTTC.

In its sample, this clonotype was seen once. The chain carries TRBV20-1 and TRBJ1-1, with D possibly being TRBD1 (6 bases). Germline CDR1 DFQATT, CDR2 SNEGSKA (reference sequence). The V end was cut by 1 base, the J end by 3 bases, with 9 bases between. The CDR3 extends over 13 amino acids. The CDR3 protein is CSARVAGDTEAFF. For the CDR3, the DNA is TGCAGTGCTAGAGTAGCAGGGGACACTGAAGCTTTCTTT.

This clonotype was seen ten or more times. This chain connects TRBV27 to TRBJ2-7, with 7 positions matching TRBD1. J gave up 7 bases and V 5 bases, and 8 bases lay outside the gene matches. This CDR3 spans 13 amino acids. From germline, CDR1 is MNHEY and CDR2 SMNVEV (reference sequence). This chain's CDR3 is CASSPTGVGEQYF. Written as DNA, the CDR3 is TGTGCCAGCAGTCCTACAGGGGTAGGAGAGCAGTACTTC.

This chain connects TRBV20-1 to TRBJ2-3; 8 bases map to TRBD2. The J segment lost 4 bases and the V segment lost 2 bases, leaving 5 bases of the junction unmatched. Germline values: CDR1 DFQATT, CDR2 SNEGSKA (reference sequence). There are 14 residues in the CDR3. CDR3 sequence reads: CSARYLAGADTQYF. The CDR3 DNA is TGCAGTGCTAGATACCTAGCGGGCGCAGATACGCAGTATTTT.

This clonotype appeared a few times. A junction boundary mismatches the germline segment, possibly from a read error. V gene TRBV10-3 combines with J gene TRBJ2-7; 8 bases are shared with TRBD1. This CDR3 is 13 amino acids long. CDR1 ENHRY and CDR2 SYGVKD come from the germline V gene. This CDR3 reads CAISRDRLYEQYF. DNA for the CDR3: TGTGCGATCAGCCGGGACAGGTTGTACGAGCAGTACTTC.

This clonotype was seen a few times. Here the CDR3 reads CSVDRGAYNEQFF. CDR3 DNA: TGCAGTGTTGACAGGGGTGCCTACAATGAGCAGTTCTTC. The rearrangement joins TRBV20-1 to TRBJ2-1; 8 nucleotides line up with TRBD1. The ends lost 7 bases at V and 2 bases at J; junction bases unmatched: 4. Germline loops: CDR1 DFQATT, CDR2 SNEGSKA (reference sequence). The CDR3 consists of 13 residues.

This chain links TRBV7-9 with TRBJ2-5; the D gene is possibly TRBD1 (5 bases). The CDR3 is made up of 15 amino acids. Germline V gene sequence: CDR1 SEHNR, CDR2 FQNEAQ (reference sequence). Trimming cost V 0 bases and J 6 bases, with 14 bases left between them. CDR3 in DNA: TGTGCCAGCAGCTTAGCTTCGTCAGGGCAAAAGACCCAGTACTTC. Translated, it gives CASSLASSGQKTQYF.

The chain combines TRBV5-1 with TRBJ2-3; TRBD1 matches 8 bases. The CDR3 has 15 amino acids. Germline V gene lookup returns CDR1 SGHRS and CDR2 YFSETQ. V shed 4 bases, J shed 5 bases, and the junction held 9 bases outside the gene matches. The CDR3 loop reads CASSIIGTGGDTQYF. The CDR3 DNA reads TGCGCCAGCAGCATCATCGGGACAGGAGGAGATACGCAGTATTTT.

This clonotype was detected only a few times. The DNA for the CDR3 is TGCAGCCCAAGGGTGCCCCGGGGAAGCACAGATACGCAGTATTTT. Protein product: CSPRVPRGSTDTQYF. The chain uses TRBV20-1 and TRBJ2-3, with D maybe TRBD2 (5 bases). Germline CDR1 is DFQATT and CDR2 is SNEGSKA (reference sequence). The CDR3 has 15 residues.

This clonotype was seen more than once but under ten times. This rearrangement joins TRBV12-3 or TRBV12-4 to TRBJ1-2; perhaps TRBD1 as D (5 bases). This CDR3 comprises 15 residues. The V end was cut by 7 bases, the J end by 2 bases, with 17 bases between. CDR3 in amino acids: CASNPGARVNYGYTF. The DNA of the CDR3 is TGTGCCAGCAATCCCGGGGCCCGAGTCAACTATGGCTACACCTTC.

This clonotype appeared a few times. The CDR3 DNA sequence: TGCAGTGCAAGACAGGGCGAGAGCTCTGGGGCCAACGTCCTGACTTTC. This translates into CSARQGESSGANVLTF. This chain connects TRBV20-1 to TRBJ2-6; TRBD1 matches 7 bases. The CDR3 loop spans 16 amino acids. The V gene's germline CDR1 is DFQATT and CDR2 SNEGSKA (reference sequence). V shed 6 bases and J 0 bases; nucleotides not matched to a gene: 8.

This clonotype was seen a single time. Here the CDR3 reads CATSREYGLEEKLFF. CDR3 bases: TGTGCCACCAGCAGAGAGTACGGGCTAGAAGAAAAACTGTTTTTT. The chain employs TRBV15 and TRBJ1-4, with D uncertain. CDR1 is LNHNV and CDR2 is YYDKDF in the germline V gene (reference sequence). Trimming removed 0 bases at V and 8 bases at J, with 13 bases between. The CDR3 is made up of 15 amino acids.

The chain links TRBV5-5 to TRBJ1-1, with D possibly matching TRBD1 (5 bases). The CDR3 spans 16 residues. CDR1 and CDR2 from the germline V gene are SGHKS and YYEKEE (reference sequence). V lost 2 bases, J lost 0 bases, and 14 bases lay in between. The CDR3 DNA reads as TGTGCCAGCAGCTTTGGGGCACTGGGGTTGAACACTGAAGCTTTCTTT. It translates to CASSFGALGLNTEAFF.

For the CDR3, the DNA is TGTGCCAGCAGCTTAGCGGCTGCCGGGACAGGGGGGGAAAAACTGTTTTTT. Its translation: CASSLAAAGTGGEKLFF. The V and J genes are TRBV7-2 and TRBJ1-4; 11 bases line up with TRBD1. After removal of 0 bases from V and 8 bases from J, the junction contained 8 bases not matched to a gene. This CDR3 region has 17 residues. Germline loops: CDR1 SGHTA, CDR2 FQGNSA.

On this clonotype: One end of the junction does not line up with germline, which may come from a read error. V usage is TRBV29-1 and J usage is TRBJ2-3, with D tentatively TRBD1 (6 bases). Germline CDR1 and CDR2: SQVTM and ANQGSEA. This CDR3 spans 12 amino acids. The CDR3, as DNA: TGCAGCATTGAAGGGGGAACAGATACGCAGTATTTT. This gives the protein CSIEGGTDTQYF.

The chain joins TRBV6-1 to TRBJ1-5; D gene ambiguous. The germline V gene encodes CDR1 MNHNS and CDR2 SASEGT. There are 14 residues in the CDR3. With 2 bases removed from V and 2 bases from J, the gap between germline ends came to 7 bases. CDR3 protein: CASSELYGNQPQHF. The CDR3 DNA sequence: TGTGCCAGCAGTGAACTGTACGGCAATCAGCCCCAGCATTTT.

The table lists this clonotype with a few counts. This chain uses TRBV28 with TRBJ2-1, with 9 bases that match TRBD1. CDR1 and CDR2 from the germline V gene are MDHEN and SYDVKM. V lost 1 base to trimming and J lost 6 bases; unmatched junction nucleotides: 7. This CDR3 region has 16 residues. In DNA, the CDR3 is TGTGCCAGCAGTTTATTGCGGACAGGGGTCTCCAATGAGCAGTTCTTC. This encodes CASSLLRTGVSNEQFF. Together with reference TRBV28 and TRBJ2-1, the CDR3 gives the full variable domain: DVKVTQSSRYLVKRTGEKVFLECVQDMDHENMFWYRQDPGLGLRLIYFSYDVKMKEKGDIPEGYSVSREKKERFSLILESASTNQTSMYLCASSLLRTGVSNEQFFGPGTRLTVL.

This sequence joins TRBV20-1 and TRBJ2-5; TRBD2 aligns across 12 bases. With V trimmed by 3 bases and J by 5 bases, 10 bases remained unmatched. The germline V gene has CDR1 DFQATT and CDR2 SNEGSKA (reference sequence). This CDR3 is built from 16 residues. The DNA for the CDR3 is TGCAGTGCTAGCGGGACTAGCGGGCCCACGGGGGAGACCCAGTACTTC. Amino acids: CSASGTSGPTGETQYF.

This clonotype showed up just once. The V call is TRBV28, the J call TRBJ2-1; D remains unclear. Germline lookup yields CDR1 MDHEN and CDR2 SYDVKM. This CDR3 has 14 amino acids. V was pared by 5 bases and J by 4 bases, with 12 bases between. CDR3 loop: CASSPRAAYNEQFF. The CDR3 DNA sequence: TGTGCCAGCAGTCCCCGGGCGGCGTACAATGAGCAGTTCTTC. The variable domain in full, with the rest retrieved from reference TRBV28 and TRBJ2-1, is DVKVTQSSRYLVKRTGEKVFLECVQDMDHENMFWYRQDPGLGLRLIYFSYDVKMKEKGDIPEGYSVSREKKERFSLILESASTNQTSMYLCASSPRAAYNEQFFGPGTRLTVL.

This clonotype came up a few times. The gene calls are TRBV6-1 and TRBJ1-6; D ambiguous. The germline CDR1 and CDR2 sequences are MNHNS and SASEGT. CDR3 size: 15 residues. V dropped 6 bases and J dropped 5 bases, with 14 bases sitting between them. Here the CDR3 reads CASSLPGSHNSPLHF. The CDR3 DNA reads as TGTGCCAGCAGCCTCCCCGGCAGCCATAATTCACCCCTCCACTTT.

This clonotype was recorded a few times. The chain couples TRBV20-1 to TRBJ1-4; D remains ambiguous. The CDR3 covers 12 residues. The V gene lost 4 bases and the J gene lost 4 bases, with 7 bases spanning the gap. The germline gives CDR1 DFQATT, CDR2 SNEGSKA (reference sequence). CDR3 in DNA: TGCAGTGCTATGGCTAATAATGAAAAACTGTTTTTT. Translation: CSAMANNEKLFF.

The chain combines TRBV7-8 with TRBJ1-5; D unresolved. The CDR3 totals 20 residues. With 0 bases removed from V and 2 bases from J, the gap between germline ends came to 23 bases. Germline V CDR1 and CDR2: SGHVS, FQNEAQ. The CDR3 here is CASSLAISSPEGLGNQPQHF. The CDR3 DNA reads TGTGCCAGCAGCTTAGCCATCTCTTCCCCCGAGGGTTTAGGCAATCAGCCCCAGCATTTT. The entire variable domain, with the rest obtained from reference TRBV7-8 and TRBJ1-5, is as follows: GAGVSQSPRYKVAKRGQDVALRCDPISGHVSLFWYQQALGQGPEFLTYFQNEAQLDKSGLPSDRFFAERPEGSVSTLKIQRTQQEDSAVYLCASSLAISSPEGLGNQPQHFGDGTRLSIL.